This entry lists 18 T cell receptor beta chains sequenced from one sample in a study of beta chain features in type 1 diabetes. cDNA synthesis used the whole RNA isolate, giving expressed TCRB sequences. Clones were read by immunoSEQ multiplex PCR, and TCRdb kept only the in-frame ones, dropping some. The profile covers around 250,000 clones, with roughly 13% appearing a single time and about 0.03% taken by the ten largest. Sequencing was performed on naive CD4+ T cells from blood. The receptors stem from a woman aged 40 to 50 in good health.

The chain joins TRBV5-1 to TRBJ2-5; perhaps TRBD2 as D (6 bases). The V gene lost 9 bases and the J gene lost 2 bases, with 14 bases spanning the gap. From germline, CDR1 is SGHRS and CDR2 YFSETQ. CDR3 length equals 13 residues. CDR3 loop: CATKRGLQETQYF. The CDR3 region has the DNA TGCGCCACCAAGAGGGGACTTCAAGAGACCCAGTACTTC.

This clone turned up a few times. The genes are TRBV5-1 and TRBJ1-6; 9 nucleotides match TRBD1. CDR3 length: 14 amino acids. V lost 4 bases and J lost 7; bases outside the gene matches: 3. Germline CDR1 SGHRS, CDR2 YFSETQ. CDR3 DNA sequence: TGCGCCAGCAGCGCGGGACAGGGAAATTCACCCCTCCACTTT. Amino acids: CASSAGQGNSPLHF.

This clone was detected only a few times. The chain recombines TRBV5-1 with TRBJ2-3; weak D call: TRBD1 (5 bases). V was shortened by 3 bases and J by 0 bases, with 8 bases between the two germline ends. The CDR3 runs to 14 residues. CDR1 is SGHRS, CDR2 YFSETQ, per germline. The CDR3 sequence is CASSSTASTDTQYF. CDR3 DNA sequence: TGCGCCAGCAGCTCGACAGCTAGCACAGATACGCAGTATTTT. Full variable domain (rest looked up from reference TRBV5-1 and TRBJ2-3): KAGVTQTPRYLIKTRGQQVTLSCSPISGHRSVSWYQQTPGQGLQFLFEYFSETQRNKGNFPGRFSGRQFSNSRSEMNVSTLELGDSALYLCASSSTASTDTQYFGPGTRLTVL.

The chain links TRBV5-6 to TRBJ2-4; 8 nucleotides agree with TRBD1. From germline, CDR1 is SGHDT and CDR2 YYEEEE. Trimming took 4 bases from V and 8 from J; bases not matched to a gene: 11. The CDR3 length is 15 residues. CDR3: CASSALGQVSDIQYF. The CDR3 DNA is TGTGCCAGCAGCGCACTGGGACAGGTTTCCGACATTCAGTACTTC.

This clone has only a few counts. The chain joins TRBV9 to TRBJ1-6; 9 bases are shared with TRBD1. V trimming: 4 bases; J trimming: 7 bases; junction bases outside the gene matches: 6. CDR3 length: 15 amino acids. Germline CDR1 is SGDLS and CDR2 is YYNGEE. DNA of the CDR3: TGTGCCAGCAGCCCGGGGGACAGGGTAAATTCACCCCTCCACTTT. Its translation: CASSPGDRVNSPLHF.

The rearrangement links TRBV6-6 to TRBJ2-5; no definite D call. The J call is doubtful: the DNA matches TRBJ2-7 better. The CDR3 covers 12 residues. Germline V gene lookup returns CDR1 MNHNY and CDR2 SVGAGI (reference sequence). CDR3: CASSYQRYEQYF. The CDR3 nucleotides are TGTGCCAGCAGTTACCAGCGCTACGAGCAGTACTTC.

This clone has a handful of counts. CDR3 amino acids: CASSGQGDYGYTF. In DNA, the CDR3 is TGCGCCAGCAGCGGACAGGGGGACTATGGCTACACCTTC. This sequence joins TRBV5-1 and TRBJ1-2, with TRBD1 identical over 10 bases. The CDR3 covers 13 residues. Germline CDR1 and CDR2: SGHRS and YFSETQ. V lost 4 bases and J lost 3; bases outside the gene matches: 0.

A few counts support this clone. The CDR3 protein is CSAPGVANTEAFF. In nucleotides, the CDR3 is TGCAGCGCCCCCGGGGTCGCAAACACTGAAGCTTTCTTT. V usage is TRBV29-1 and J usage is TRBJ1-1, with no clear D. This CDR3 comprises 13 residues. Germline V CDR1 and CDR2: SQVTM, ANQGSEA. Between the trimmed V and J ends, which lost 7 bases and 2 bases, there was a span of 14 bases.

The gene calls are TRBV5-1 and TRBJ2-1; 9 bases are shared with TRBD1. The CDR3 runs 12 residues. Germline V gives CDR1 SGHRS, CDR2 YFSETQ. V gave up 4 bases and J gave up 7 bases; unmatched junction bases: 0. Here the CDR3 reads CASSGTGNEQFF. CDR3 in DNA: TGCGCCAGCAGCGGGACAGGGAATGAGCAGTTCTTC.

In its sample, this clone was seen a few times. The rearrangement joins TRBV11-2 to TRBJ1-1, with TRBD1 as a possible D gene (6 bases). The V end was cut by 6 bases, the J end by 1 base, with 15 bases between. The germline V gene has CDR1 SGHAT and CDR2 FQNNGV. The CDR3 extends over 15 amino acids. CDR3 coding DNA: TGTGCCAGCAGTTTCAAACCGGACAGGAACACTGAAGCTTTCTTT. Amino acid sequence: CASSFKPDRNTEAFF. Using reference TRBV11-2 and TRBJ1-1 for the parts outside the CDR3, the full variable domain is EAGVAQSPRYKIIEKRQSVAFWCNPISGHATLYWYQQILGQGPKLLIQFQNNGVVDDSQLPKDRFSAERLKGVDSTLKIQPAKLEDSAVYLCASSFKPDRNTEAFFGQGTRLTVV.

This clone was recorded a few times. This chain links TRBV19 with TRBJ2-3; no clear D gene. The V gene lost 6 bases and the J gene lost 8 bases, with 15 bases spanning the gap. The germline V gene encodes CDR1 LNHDA and CDR2 SQIVND (reference sequence). The CDR3 loop spans 13 amino acids. DNA of the CDR3: TGTGCCAGTAGGCGAACCCCTTCGGGTACGCAGTATTTT. Protein: CASRRTPSGTQYF.

J is TRBJ2-5 and V is TRBV4-1, with D maybe TRBD1 (6 bases). The CDR3 loop spans 14 amino acids. From germline, CDR1 is MGHRA and CDR2 YSYEKL. Deletions cut 0 bases from V and 4 bases from J, with 9 bases between. CDR3: CASSQEYRVETQYF. The CDR3 nucleotides read TGCGCCAGCAGCCAAGAGTACAGGGTAGAGACCCAGTACTTC.

This clone was observed a few times. The rearrangement uses TRBV2 and TRBJ2-1, with 9 bases identical to TRBD1. The CDR3 totals 15 residues. With 5 bases clipped from V and 5 bases from J, the junction kept 7 bases outside the gene matches. The V gene's germline CDR1 is SNHLY and CDR2 FYNNEI. CDR3 protein: CASSRPGQGNNEQFF. Written as DNA, the CDR3 is TGTGCCAGCAGTAGACCGGGACAGGGTAACAATGAGCAGTTCTTC.

The chain recombines TRBV7-2 with TRBJ1-4; no reliable D call. Germline CDR1 and CDR2: SGHTA and FQGNSA. The CDR3 loop spans 13 amino acids. With 7 bases removed from V and 8 bases from J, the gap between germline ends came to 14 bases. CDR3 protein: CASTSIQREKLFF. The CDR3 nucleotides are TGTGCCAGCACCTCCATACAGAGAGAAAAACTGTTTTTT.

V usage is TRBV4-2 and J usage is TRBJ1-2; D unresolved. Trimming took 1 base from V and 7 from J, leaving 13 bases between them. The length of the CDR3 is 14 residues. Germline values: CDR1 LGHNA, CDR2 YNFKEQ. The CDR3 is CASSQASLEVGYTF. CDR3 nucleotides: TGTGCCAGCAGCCAAGCATCCCTCGAGGTTGGCTACACCTTC.

There are a few counts of this clone. The chain uses TRBV5-6 and TRBJ2-7, with D unresolved. With 4 bases removed from V and 12 bases from J, the gap between germline ends came to 17 bases. CDR3 length: 12 amino acids. The V gene's germline CDR1 is SGHDT and CDR2 YYEEEE. The DNA of the CDR3 is TGTGCCAGCAGCCCCAGGAACGAGAGAAGGTACTTC. Its protein is CASSPRNERRYF.

This clone has more than one count but fewer than ten. This chain joins TRBV19 and TRBJ1-1, with 10 bases identical to TRBD1. Germline CDR1 is LNHDA and CDR2 is SQIVND (reference sequence). The CDR3 has 15 amino acids. After removal of 4 bases from V and 5 bases from J, the junction contained 7 bases not matched to a gene. The DNA for the CDR3 is TGTGCCAGTAGTACCCCGGGACAGGGGTGGACTGAAGCTTTCTTT. This sequence encodes CASSTPGQGWTEAFF. The whole variable domain, remainder taken from reference TRBV19 and TRBJ1-1, is DGGITQSPKYLFRKEGQNVTLSCEQNLNHDAMYWYRQDPGQGLRLIYYSQIVNDFQKGDIAEGYSVSREKKESFPLTVTSAQKNPTAFYLCASSTPGQGWTEAFFGQGTRLTVV.

This clone was seen a few times. This chain joins TRBV27 and TRBJ2-2, with 12 nucleotides matching TRBD2. The CDR3 length is 17 residues. Trimming took 3 bases from V and 4 from J; bases not matched to a gene: 6. CDR1 is MNHEY and CDR2 is SMNVEV in the germline V gene (reference sequence). CDR3 nucleotides: TGTGCCAGCAGTTTGCCTAGCGGGGGGGCCCTCACCGGGGAGCTGTTTTTT. Translation gives CASSLPSGGALTGELFF.